The 15 T cell receptor beta chains given below trace back to one sample, sequenced in a study of OX40 agonist ivuxolimab in advanced cancers. Using immunoSEQ multiplex PCR, the repertoire was profiled, and TCRdb retains in-frame clones only, with some absent. The sample lists around 71,000 clones; around 86% were seen once. The sequencing used CD4+ or CD8+ T cells sorted from blood, collected in a trial of the OX40 agonist ivuxolimab. All receptors come from an adult with an advanced solid tumor such as melanoma, head and neck, liver or kidney cancer.

The V and J genes are TRBV18 and TRBJ2-7, with D hard to call. The CDR3 has 13 amino acids. CDR1 and CDR2 (germline): KGHSH, LQKENI. V lost 6 bases and J lost 0, with 9 bases in between. The CDR3 loop reads CASSSASSYEQYF. CDR3 DNA: TGTGCCAGCTCCTCCGCTAGCTCCTACGAGCAGTACTTC.

This chain joins TRBV6-6 and TRBJ2-7; 9 positions match TRBD1. Losses at the gene ends were 6 bases for V and 2 bases for J; bases not matched to a gene: 8. CDR3 length: 15 amino acids. Germline CDR1 reads MNHNY; CDR2 reads SVGAGI (reference sequence). Here the CDR3 reads CASRTGTGSAYEQYF. The CDR3 DNA is TGTGCCAGCAGGACCGGGACAGGGAGTGCCTACGAGCAGTACTTC.

In this sample, this clone turned up once. The gene calls are TRBV5-4 and TRBJ2-7, with 7 nucleotides matching TRBD1. Germline CDR1 and CDR2: SGHNT and YYREEE (reference sequence). The CDR3 runs to 17 residues. J gave up 0 bases and V 0 bases, and 9 bases lay outside the gene matches. This chain's CDR3 is CASSLGTGTVSSYEQYF. Here the CDR3 DNA reads TGTGCCAGCAGCTTGGGAACCGGGACAGTGAGCTCCTACGAGCAGTACTTC.

The rearrangement uses TRBV14 and TRBJ1-4, with D possibly being TRBD1 (5 bases). Between the trimmed V and J ends, which lost 1 base and 8 bases, there was a span of 8 bases. This CDR3 region has 13 residues. In germline, CDR1 is SGHDN, CDR2 FVKESK. The CDR3 protein is CASSQAWGEKLFF. The DNA for the CDR3 is TGTGCCAGCAGCCAAGCGTGGGGGGAAAAACTGTTTTTT.

The chain recombines TRBV6-1 with TRBJ1-6; D perhaps matches TRBD1 (6 bases). This CDR3 has 17 amino acids. Germline CDR1 reads MNHNS; CDR2 reads SASEGT. V gave up 3 bases and J gave up 1 base, with 13 bases separating them. In DNA form, the CDR3 reads TGTGCCAGCAGTGAGGTGGTAGGACAGTCCTATAATTCACCCCTCCACTTT. This gives the protein CASSEVVGQSYNSPLHF.

The CDR3 loop reads CASSGVVGSKAGELFF. CDR3 in DNA: TGTGCCAGCAGCGGGGTGGTGGGGAGTAAAGCCGGGGAGCTGTTTTTT. The gene calls are TRBV9 and TRBJ2-2; D is perhaps TRBD2 (5 bases). The CDR3 is made up of 16 amino acids. Germline lookup yields CDR1 SGDLS and CDR2 YYNGEE. The V end lost 3 bases, the J end lost 6 bases, and 18 bases lay between the germline ends. The full variable domain, completed using reference TRBV9 and TRBJ2-2, is DSGVTQTPKHLITATGQRVTLRCSPRSGDLSVYWYQQSLDQGLQFLIQYYNGEERAKGNILERFSAQQFPDLHSELNLSSLELGDSALYFCASSGVVGSKAGELFFGEGSRLTVL.

The chain recombines TRBV29-1 with TRBJ1-1; tentative D call: TRBD1 (5 bases). CDR3 length: 12 amino acids. The V and J ends lost 0 bases and 8 bases respectively, with 10 bases between them. CDR1 and CDR2 from the germline V gene are SQVTM and ANQGSEA. The CDR3 protein is CSVEEGRREAFF. The DNA of the CDR3 is TGCAGCGTTGAAGAGGGACGGCGGGAAGCTTTCTTT.

This rearrangement joins TRBV6-1 to TRBJ1-2; weak D call: TRBD1 (6 bases). Germline assignment: CDR1 MNHNS and CDR2 SASEGT. The ends were cut back, 1 base at V and 4 bases at J, with 10 bases in the middle. The CDR3 consists of 14 residues. Here the CDR3 reads CASSEVRGIYGYTF. DNA of the CDR3: TGTGCCAGCAGTGAAGTGAGGGGGATCTATGGCTACACCTTC.

The chain links TRBV7-2 to TRBJ2-1; D gene uncertain. The ends were cut back, 0 bases at V and 10 bases at J, with 7 bases in the middle. This CDR3 comprises 12 residues. Per the germline V gene, CDR1 is SGHTA and CDR2 is FQGNSA. The CDR3 sequence is CASSLALDEQFF. The CDR3, as DNA: TGTGCCAGCAGCTTAGCCCTAGACGAGCAGTTCTTC.

Written as DNA, the CDR3 is TGTGCCAGCAGCTTGAATAGCAATCAGCCCCAGCATTTT. Encoded protein: CASSLNSNQPQHF. The chain couples TRBV5-6 to TRBJ1-5; D is unresolved. The ends were cut back, 1 base at V and 0 bases at J, with 2 bases in the middle. This CDR3 region has 13 residues. CDR1 is SGHDT, CDR2 YYEEEE, per germline.

This clone occurred a few times. The chain carries TRBV5-4 and TRBJ1-1; no firm D call. With 5 bases removed from V and 1 base from J, the gap between germline ends came to 12 bases. From germline, CDR1 is SGHNT and CDR2 YYREEE (reference sequence). The CDR3 loop spans 14 amino acids. The CDR3 DNA is TGTGCCAGCAGTCCCGGGATAACGAACACTGAAGCTTTCTTT. Residues: CASSPGITNTEAFF.

The V call is TRBV10-3, the J call TRBJ2-1; tentative D call: TRBD2 (5 bases). Germline V CDR1 and CDR2: ENHRY, SYGVKD. The V end was cut by 8 bases, the J end by 2 bases, with 10 bases between. This CDR3 comprises 13 residues. The CDR3 region has the DNA TGTGCCATCCGTATGCGGGCCTACAATGAGCAGTTCTTC. It is translated as CAIRMRAYNEQFF.

In its sample, this clone was seen once. The chain employs TRBV11-3 and TRBJ2-1; 7 bases are shared with TRBD2. This CDR3 has 17 amino acids. The trim removed 5 bases at V and 1 base at J, leaving 11 bases unmatched. CDR1 SGHNT and CDR2 YENEEA come from the germline V gene. Here the CDR3 reads CASSPAGLAVSYNEQFF. In nucleotides, the CDR3 is TGTGCCAGCAGCCCCGCCGGGCTAGCGGTTTCCTACAATGAGCAGTTCTTC. Full variable domain (rest looked up from reference TRBV11-3 and TRBJ2-1): EAGVVQSPRYKIIEKKQPVAFWCNPISGHNTLYWYLQNLGQGPELLIRYENEEAVDDSQLPKDRFSAERLKGVDSTLKIQPAELGDSAVYLCASSPAGLAVSYNEQFFGPGTRLTVL.

The chain combines TRBV6-1 with TRBJ1-3; TRBD1 matches 7 bases. V trimming: 6 bases; J trimming: 4 bases; junction bases outside the gene matches: 6. This CDR3 contains 14 residues. Germline loops: CDR1 MNHNS, CDR2 SASEGT. This chain's CDR3 is CASRITGVGNTIYF. DNA for the CDR3: TGTGCCAGCAGAATTACAGGGGTAGGAAACACCATATATTTT.

This chain joins TRBV2 and TRBJ1-2; unclear D gene. V lost 4 bases and J 8 bases, leaving 17 bases between the germline ends. The CDR3 has 14 amino acids. Germline loops: CDR1 SNHLY, CDR2 FYNNEI. CDR3 nucleotide sequence: TGTGCCAGCAGTGCTTGGACGGTCTCCTACGGCTACACCTTC. Amino acid sequence: CASSAWTVSYGYTF.